Each of the 8 T cell receptor beta chains below was sequenced from the same sample in a study of long-term antiretroviral therapy in people with HIV (dated by TCRdb to the early 2020s). The immunoSEQ hsTCRB v3.0 assay was used at survey level resolution to sequence the TRB variable region. In TCRdb, the immuneACCESS table is reduced to in-frame sequences with V and J assigned. These tables do not hold every clone; where another copy was compared, an unresolved V gene accounts for under half, and the others remain unexplained. The table for this sample lists more than 20,000 clones; 86% of them were counted only once. Roughly 4.8% of the sample is in the top ten clones. The material sequenced was unsorted PBMCs, taken roughly 2.7 years after starting antiretroviral therapy. The origin of the receptors is a man aged 35-49 years with HIV.

The rearrangement joins TRBV5-1 to TRBJ1-1; 8 positions agree with TRBD1. The CDR3 totals 14 residues. After removal of 6 bases from V and 1 base from J, the junction contained 5 bases not matched to a gene. Germline-derived CDR1 and CDR2 are SGHRS and YFSETQ. The CDR3 DNA follows: TGCGCCAGCAAGGTAGACAGGGGGAACACTGAAGCTTTCTTT. It specifies CASKVDRGNTEAFF.

The chain couples TRBV29-1 to TRBJ2-1; 7 bases agree with TRBD1. Germline V lookup: CDR1 SQVTM, CDR2 ANQGSEA. Unmatched junction bases numbered 9, after V lost 7 bases and J lost 0 bases. There are 15 residues in the CDR3. The CDR3 DNA reads as TGCAGCGCAGTCCGTGACAGGGCCTCCTACAATGAGCAGTTCTTC. It specifies CSAVRDRASYNEQFF.

This chain links TRBV5-8 with TRBJ2-7; D unclear. Per germline, CDR1 SGHTS and CDR2 YDEGEE. The CDR3 length is 14 residues. Trimming stripped 2 bases from V and 0 bases from J, with 9 bases between. The CDR3 DNA is TGTGCCAGCAGCTTTATGGTGCTCTCCTACGAGCAGTACTTC. Protein: CASSFMVLSYEQYF.

The rearrangement uses TRBV11-2 and TRBJ1-6; possibly TRBD1 for D (5 bases). This CDR3 has 15 residues. Germline V lookup: CDR1 SGHAT, CDR2 FQNNGV. Trimming pared 3 bases from V and 1 base from J, leaving 7 bases between. This CDR3 is CASSLAGSYNSPLHF. For the CDR3, the DNA is TGTGCCAGCAGCTTGGCAGGGTCCTATAATTCACCCCTCCACTTT.

The chain combines TRBV5-8 with TRBJ2-7, with 8 bases lining up with TRBD1. CDR1 is SGHTS, CDR2 YDEGEE, per germline. The CDR3 contains 17 residues. The V segment lost 0 bases and the J segment 2 bases; nucleotides outside the gene matches: 10. CDR3: CASSLDSTGTGAYEQYF. The CDR3 nucleotides read TGTGCCAGCAGCTTGGATAGTACCGGGACAGGAGCCTACGAGCAGTACTTC.

The chain links TRBV28 to TRBJ2-4, with D possibly matching TRBD2 (5 bases). The CDR3 is 14 residues long. Looked up from germline, CDR1 is MDHEN and CDR2 is SYDVKM. V was trimmed by 3 bases and J by 1 base, leaving 7 bases between them. CDR3 sequence: CASSLGGAKNIQYF. The CDR3 DNA reads TGTGCCAGCAGTTTGGGCGGGGCCAAAAACATTCAGTACTTC. Full variable domain (rest looked up from reference TRBV28 and TRBJ2-4): DVKVTQSSRYLVKRTGEKVFLECVQDMDHENMFWYRQDPGLGLRLIYFSYDVKMKEKGDIPEGYSVSREKKERFSLILESASTNQTSMYLCASSLGGAKNIQYFGAGTRLSVL.

The V gene is TRBV21-1, the J gene TRBJ1-3. TRBV21-1 is a pseudogene locus. The CDR3 contains 22 residues. CDR3 sequence: CASNTSAPARSRTTRPGNTIYF. The CDR3 coding sequence is TGTGCCAGCAACACCTCTGCCCCAGCAAGGAGCCGGACGACTCGCCCTGGAAACACCATATATTTT.

This chain links TRBV4-3 with TRBJ1-1; D is uncertain. V lost 0 bases, J lost 5 bases, and 7 bases lay in between. Germline V gives CDR1 LGHNA, CDR2 YSLEER. The CDR3 is 13 amino acids. CDR3 protein: CASSQDRKTEAFF. The CDR3 nucleotides are TGCGCCAGCAGCCAAGACCGAAAGACTGAAGCTTTCTTT.